This T cell receptor beta chain was identified in a study of human T cells and chemical hapten exposure. Study-wide findings and caveats: It was expanded TCRs that formed significantly more large CDR3 similarity clusters than controls did. The donor cohort had alopecia, so its immune response may not match that of healthy people.

Sample time point: patch test 3, about 24 weeks after DPC sensitization. Treatment reported: therapeutic diphenylcyclopropenone sensitization with weekly scalp DPC. This clonotype showed up many times. Its antigen is unidentified. V was shortened by 0 bases and J by 5 bases, with 7 bases between the two germline ends. The CDR3 runs to 12 residues. CDR1 GTSNPN and CDR2 SVGIG come from the germline V gene (reference sequence). TCRdb re-called the RACE reads with MiXCR, one entry per CDR3 protein. The sample lists some 84,000 distinct CDR3 sequences; 11% were seen once. This TCR derives from a woman between 50 and 59 years old with alopecia areata. Some clones in this sample may be carry-over from other donors' samples. The chain is built from TRBV30 and TRBJ2-5; D perhaps matches TRBD1 (5 bases). The sample consisted of whole blood, taken in connection with sensitization to the hapten diphenylcyclopropenone (DPC). This CDR3 is CAWSVPGETQYF. The CDR3, as DNA: TGTGCCTGGAGTGTACCAGGGGAGACCCAGTACTTC.